These 5 T cell receptor beta chains originate from one sample sequenced in a study of OX40 agonist ivuxolimab in advanced cancers. The method was immunoSEQ multiplex PCR; TCRdb's version includes in-frame clones alone and lacks a portion of them. The sample consists of around 66,000 clones, about nine tenths of them appearing once. Sample: CD4+ or CD8+ T cells sorted from blood, taken in a trial of the OX40 agonist ivuxolimab. These receptors were taken from an adult with an advanced solid tumor such as melanoma, head and neck, liver or kidney cancer.

This clone was recorded only once. The genes are TRBV7-3 and TRBJ2-5; 11 nucleotides agree with TRBD2. This CDR3 region has 15 residues. The junction had 2 bases not matched to a gene; V was cut back by 4 bases and J by 1 base. In germline, CDR1 is SGHTA, CDR2 FQGTGA. The CDR3 region is CASSSGTSGQETQYF. As DNA, the CDR3 is TGTGCCAGCAGCTCCGGGACTAGCGGCCAAGAGACCCAGTACTTC.

This clone showed up just once. The gene calls are TRBV6-1 and TRBJ2-1; 10 bases are a match to TRBD1. V shed 4 bases, J shed 0 bases, and the junction held 12 bases outside the gene matches. CDR3 length: 19 residues. The germline V gene encodes CDR1 MNHNS and CDR2 SASEGT. CDR3 region: CASSGPGDRGVSSYNEQFF. The CDR3, as DNA: TGTGCCAGCAGTGGGCCGGGGGACAGGGGAGTGAGCTCCTACAATGAGCAGTTCTTC.

The chain employs TRBV9 and TRBJ1-6; TRBD1 aligns across 7 bases. Germline CDR1 SGDLS, CDR2 YYNGEE. The CDR3 is 14 residues long. The junction had 8 bases not matched to a gene; V was cut back by 5 bases and J by 9 bases. This chain's CDR3 is CASSSTGEGSPLHF. The CDR3 region has the DNA TGTGCCAGCAGTTCAACAGGGGAGGGTTCACCCCTCCACTTT. Combining the CDR3 with reference TRBV9 and TRBJ1-6 gives the whole variable domain DSGVTQTPKHLITATGQRVTLRCSPRSGDLSVYWYQQSLDQGLQFLIQYYNGEERAKGNILERFSAQQFPDLHSELNLSSLELGDSALYFCASSSTGEGSPLHFGNGTRLTVT.

A single count supports this clone. The J gene is TRBJ1-1, the V gene TRBV7-8; weak D call: TRBD1 (6 bases). V lost 5 bases to trimming and J lost 1 base, with 8 bases between them. CDR3 length equals 13 residues. Germline loops: CDR1 SGHVS, CDR2 FQNEAQ. CDR3 loop: CASSEDRNTEAFF. CDR3 sequence (DNA): TGTGCCAGCAGCGAGGACAGGAACACTGAAGCTTTCTTT. Drawing the rest from reference TRBV7-8 and TRBJ1-1, the complete variable domain is GAGVSQSPRYKVAKRGQDVALRCDPISGHVSLFWYQQALGQGPEFLTYFQNEAQLDKSGLPSDRFFAERPEGSVSTLKIQRTQQEDSAVYLCASSEDRNTEAFFGQGTRLTVV.

The chain uses TRBV7-2 and TRBJ2-1; 9 nucleotides match TRBD2. V dropped 5 bases and J dropped 7; count of bases not matched to a gene: 12. This CDR3 has 16 residues. Germline CDR1 is SGHTA and CDR2 is FQGNSA. This CDR3 is CASSTSGTSIKNEQFF. The CDR3 DNA reads TGTGCCAGCAGCACCTCCGGGACTAGCATCAAGAATGAGCAGTTCTTC.